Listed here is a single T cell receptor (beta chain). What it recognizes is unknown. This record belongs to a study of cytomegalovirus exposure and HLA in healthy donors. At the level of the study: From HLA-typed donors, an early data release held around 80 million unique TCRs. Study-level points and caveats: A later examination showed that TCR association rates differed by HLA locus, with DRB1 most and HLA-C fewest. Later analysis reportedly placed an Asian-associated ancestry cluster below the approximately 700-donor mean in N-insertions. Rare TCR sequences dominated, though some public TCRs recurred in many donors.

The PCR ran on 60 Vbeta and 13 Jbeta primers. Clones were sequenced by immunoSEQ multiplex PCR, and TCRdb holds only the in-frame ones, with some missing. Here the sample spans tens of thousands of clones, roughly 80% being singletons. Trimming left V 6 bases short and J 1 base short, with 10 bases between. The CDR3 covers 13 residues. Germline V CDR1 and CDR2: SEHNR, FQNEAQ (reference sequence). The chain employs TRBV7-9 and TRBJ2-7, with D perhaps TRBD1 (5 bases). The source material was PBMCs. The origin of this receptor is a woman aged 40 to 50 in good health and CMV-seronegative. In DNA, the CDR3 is TGTGCCAGCAGTACAGGTACATCCTACGAGCAGTACTTC. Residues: CASSTGTSYEQYF.